The present entry profiles one TCR beta chain with its context. This record belongs to a study of OX40 agonist ivuxolimab in advanced cancers. The wider study: Patients received the agonistic anti-OX40 (CD134) antibody ivuxolimab. Those treated in dose escalation had hepatocellular carcinoma, melanoma, renal cell cancer or head and neck cancer. The mean age was about 61 years, ranging from about 20 to 90, with more than 70% of participants male.

Trimming removed 1 base from V and 4 bases from J, with 14 bases in between. Per germline, CDR1 GTSNPN and CDR2 SVGIG (reference sequence). The CDR3 loop spans 14 amino acids. Method: immunoSEQ multiplex PCR; TCRdb's copy keeps in-frame clones and lacks some. Of under 100,000 clones detected, 83% appear once; the ten largest clones hold approximately 0.85%. The receptor was isolated from an adult with an advanced solid tumor such as melanoma, head and neck, liver or kidney cancer. Material: CD4+ or CD8+ T cells sorted from blood, obtained in a trial of the OX40 agonist ivuxolimab. The chain employs TRBV30 and TRBJ2-7, with D unclear. The chain's CDR3 is CAWSGWRTNYEQYF. In DNA, the CDR3 is TGTGCCTGGAGTGGGTGGAGAACCAATTACGAGCAGTACTTC.